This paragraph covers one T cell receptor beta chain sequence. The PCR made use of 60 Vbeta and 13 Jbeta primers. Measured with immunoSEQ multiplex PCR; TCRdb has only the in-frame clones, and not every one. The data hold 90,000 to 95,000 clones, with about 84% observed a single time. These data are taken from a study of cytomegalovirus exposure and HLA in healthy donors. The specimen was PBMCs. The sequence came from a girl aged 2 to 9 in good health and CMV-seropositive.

As DNA, the CDR3 is TGTGCCAGCTCGCGACAGGGTGGCTCTGAAGCTTTCTTT. Residues: CASSRQGGSEAFF. The J gene is TRBJ1-1, the V gene TRBV18; 7 bases fit TRBD1. The CDR3 sequence is 13 residues long. From germline, CDR1 is KGHSH and CDR2 LQKENI. With 6 bases clipped from V and 6 bases from J, the junction kept 7 bases outside the gene matches.